This is a list of T cell receptor beta chains from one sample in a study of T cells in Graves' hyperthyroidism and ophthalmopathy. TCRdb re-called the multiplex PCR reads with MiXCR, one entry per CDR3 protein. The repertoire holds 660,000 or so distinct CDR3 sequences, with about 45% as singletons. Material: peripheral blood or thyroid tissue (not recorded which). Receptor source: an adult man with Graves' disease, either hyperthyroidism or ophthalmopathy (not recorded which). Each CDR3 is given with its conserved first and last residue. The D gene is left open where the match is weak. Only part of the rows carry a size: once, few, many, or a class if the clone is expanded.

v_call	d_call	j_call	clone_size	cdr3_aa	cdr3_nt
TRBV12-3/TRBV12-4	NA	TRBJ1-4	many	CASSPHQEKLFF	TGTGCCAGCAGTCCCCATCAGGAAAAACTGTTTTTT
TRBV2	TRBD1	TRBJ1-2	NA	CASSPTRQGHYGYTF	TGTGCCAGCAGCCCAACACGACAGGGACACTATGGCTACACCTTC
TRBV6-5	TRBD2	TRBJ2-7	NA	CASSYASGVYEQYF	TGTGCCAGCAGTTACGCTAGCGGGGTATACGAGCAGTACTTC
TRBV29-1	NA	TRBJ1-1	many	CSGHGANTEAFF	TGCAGCGGACACGGGGCGAACACTGAAGCTTTCTTT
TRBV7-8	TRBD2	TRBJ2-1	NA	CASSLGGVMDEQFF	TGTGCCAGCAGCTTGGGGGGGGTTATGGATGAGCAGTTCTTC
TRBV25-1	TRBD1	TRBJ1-4	few	CASSAGQGANEKLFF	TGTGCCAGCAGTGCTGGACAGGGGGCCAATGAAAAACTGTTTTTT
TRBV2	NA	TRBJ1-2	NA	CASRGGGLSYGYTF	TGTGCCAGCCGGGGCGGGGGCCTGTCCTATGGCTACACCTTC
TRBV5-1	NA	TRBJ2-7	few	CASSRDSTSRYEQYF	TGCGCCAGCAGCAGGGATTCAACTAGCAGGTACGAGCAGTACTTC
TRBV10-3	NA	TRBJ1-2	NA	CAISVEPSRGYTF	TGTGCCATCAGTGTGGAACCCTCGAGGGGCTACACCTTC
TRBV7-2	NA	TRBJ1-1	few	CASRSVGENTEAFF	TGTGCCAGCAGGTCGGTAGGAGAGAACACTGAAGCTTTCTTT
TRBV15	TRBD1	TRBJ1-5	NA	CATSLGTVNQPQHF	TGTGCCACCAGCTTGGGGACAGTCAATCAGCCCCAGCATTTT
TRBV29-1	NA	TRBJ1-1	many	CSVEDGGYDTEAFF	TGCAGCGTTGAAGACGGGGGGTACGACACTGAAGCTTTCTTT
TRBV20-1	NA	TRBJ2-7	NA	CSARAGPFYEQYF	TGCAGTGCTAGAGCGGGACCTTTCTACGAGCAGTACTTC
TRBV19	NA	TRBJ1-2	NA	CASRAPPDYGYTF	TGTGCCAGTAGAGCCCCCCCAGACTATGGCTACACCTTC
TRBV7-9	NA	TRBJ1-3	NA	CASSLLRGGNTIYF	TGTGCCAGCAGCTTATTACGAGGAGGAAACACCATATATTTT
TRBV6-1	NA	TRBJ1-2	NA	CASTVGETFYGYTF	TGTGCCAGCACCGTGGGGGAAACCTTCTATGGCTACACCTTC
TRBV7-6	NA	TRBJ2-5	NA	CASSLGGRTETQYF	TGTGCCAGCAGCCTGGGGGGGCGAACGGAGACCCAGTACTTC
TRBV15	TRBD1	TRBJ2-5	NA	CATSGRDRGIGQPQYF	TGTGCCACCAGCGGCCGGGACAGGGGTATCGGGCAGCCCCAGTACTTC
TRBV7-9	NA	TRBJ2-7	many	CASSYGQYSYEQYF	TGTGCCAGCAGCTATGGACAGTACAGTTACGAGCAGTACTTC
TRBV15	NA	TRBJ1-3	NA	CATSRVLGTGNTIYF	TGTGCCACCAGCAGAGTGCTCGGGACTGGAAACACCATATATTTT
TRBV20-1	NA	TRBJ1-3	few	CSARDWSPGNTIYF	TGCAGTGCTAGAGATTGGAGTCCTGGAAACACCATATATTTT
TRBV7-2	TRBD1	TRBJ2-5	few	CASSKRQGGGETQYF	TGTGCCAGCAGCAAACGACAGGGCGGTGGAGAGACCCAGTACTTC
TRBV2	TRBD1	TRBJ1-3	few	CASTDRDRVNGNTIYF	TGTGCCAGCACCGACCGGGACAGGGTGAATGGAAACACCATATATTTT
TRBV11-2	TRBD2	TRBJ2-7	NA	CASSLGTSGNSYEQYF	TGTGCCAGCAGCTTGGGGACTAGCGGGAACTCCTACGAGCAGTACTTC
TRBV11-1	NA	TRBJ1-5	NA	CASSLGQIDQPQHF	TGTGCCAGCAGCTTAGGACAGATTGATCAGCCCCAGCATTTT
TRBV29-1	NA	TRBJ1-3	NA	CSVDGGKNTIYF	TGCAGCGTTGACGGGGGTAAGAACACCATATATTTT
TRBV9	NA	TRBJ2-5	NA	CASSVRDRQETQYF	TGTGCCAGCAGCGTCCGGGACCGACAAGAGACCCAGTACTTC
TRBV7-9	TRBD1	TRBJ2-3	NA	CASSPDRGQYF	TGTGCCAGCAGCCCTGACAGGGGCCAGTATTTT
TRBV11-2	NA	TRBJ2-1	NA	CASSESGDEQFF	TGTGCCAGCAGTGAATCGGGGGATGAGCAGTTCTTC
TRBV20-1	TRBD2	TRBJ2-5	NA	CSASGGRQETQYF	TGCAGCGCTAGCGGGGGGCGCCAAGAGACCCAGTACTTC
TRBV29-1	TRBD1	TRBJ1-5	many	CSVAAGGINQPQHF	TGCAGCGTTGCGGCAGGGGGTATCAATCAGCCCCAGCATTTT
TRBV29-1	NA	TRBJ2-7	NA	CSSSAYYEQYF	TGCAGCTCTAGTGCTTACTACGAGCAGTACTTC
TRBV7-2	NA	TRBJ1-2	few	CASSSGRRIYGYTF	TGTGCCAGCAGCTCGGGACGGCGCATCTATGGCTACACCTTC
TRBV29-1	TRBD1	TRBJ1-1	many	CSVGDRTNTEAFF	TGCAGCGTTGGGGACAGGACGAACACTGAAGCTTTCTTT
TRBV19	TRBD1	TRBJ1-5	NA	CASSIFAPQGAQPQHF	TGTGCCAGTAGTATATTCGCGCCGCAGGGGGCTCAGCCCCAGCATTTT
TRBV20-1	NA	TRBJ2-5	NA	CSARRLGDQETQYF	TGCAGTGCTAGAAGACTAGGAGATCAGGAGACCCAGTACTTC
TRBV2	NA	TRBJ1-5	many	CASSEQGYNQPQHF	TGTGCCAGCAGTGAGCAGGGGTACAATCAGCCCCAGCATTTT